These T cell receptor beta chains were read from a single sample in a study of blood T cell repertoires in COVID-19. The protocol was immunoSEQ multiplex PCR, while the TCRdb copy is restricted to in-frame clones and leaves out a portion. The table shows about 250,000 clones, with over 70% occurring only once. The sample was peripheral blood. The source is a man aged 40-49 years with active or convalescent COVID-19. The CDR3 runs from the conserved cysteine through the conserved F or W. D genes are given only for firm matches. The size entry is marked missing in some rows and otherwise reads once, few, many or a size class.

J gene	clone size	CDR3 length	V gene	D gene	CDR3 DNA	CDR3 protein
TRBJ1-2	.	14	TRBV29-1	TRBD1	TGCAGCGTTGAAGGGACAGGGGGCTTCTGTGGCTACACCTTC	CSVEGTGGFCGYTF
TRBJ2-7	.	13	TRBV2	.	TGTGCCAGCACCACAATGCTAGGGGACGAGCAGTACTTC	CASTTMLGDEQYF
TRBJ2-1	.	15	TRBV30	TRBD2	TGTGCCTGGGAAAGCGGGAGGAGCTCCTACAATGAGCAGTTCTTC	CAWESGRSSYNEQFF
TRBJ2-2	once	13	TRBV29-1	.	TGCAGCGTTGAAAACTTGGGCCCCGGGGAGCTGTTTTTT	CSVENLGPGELFF
TRBJ1-1	.	14	TRBV7-9	.	TGTGCCAGCAGCTCGAGGCGGGGCAGGGATGAAGCTTTCTTT	CASSSRRGRDEAFF
TRBJ1-1	few	13	TRBV3-1/TRBV3-2	.	TGTGCCAGCAGCCAAGATCGGTACGGTGAAGCTTTCTTT	CASSQDRYGEAFF
TRBJ1-6	.	14	TRBV30	TRBD1	TGTGCCTGGAGGCCTCGGGACAGGGGTTCACCCCTCCACTTT	CAWRPRDRGSPLHF
TRBJ2-5	.	12	TRBV5-1	.	TGCGCCAGCAGCTCCACCGGGGAGACCCAGTACTTC	CASSSTGETQYF
TRBJ2-3	once	11	TRBV29-1	.	TGCAGCTCCGCTACGGGGGATACGCAGTATTTT	CSSATGDTQYF
TRBJ2-2	.	13	TRBV6-5	.	TGTGCCTTACGGGGGTCGAACACCGGGGAGCTGTTTTTT	CALRGSNTGELFF
TRBJ1-3	.	13	TRBV30	.	TGTGCCTGGAGTTCACACTCTGGAAACACCATATATTTT	CAWSSHSGNTIYF
TRBJ1-1	.	17	TRBV3-1/TRBV3-2	TRBD1	TGTGCCAGCAGCCATCCCCGGGACAGGGGTTTAGGGGCTGAAGCTTTCTTT	CASSHPRDRGLGAEAFF
TRBJ2-7	.	13	TRBV7-3	TRBD2	TGTGCCAGCAGCTTACTAGCGGGAGGCGAGCAGTACTTC	CASSLLAGGEQYF
TRBJ2-7	.	14	TRBV28	.	TGTGCCAGCACTAAGGGGCAGGGTTACTACGAGCAGTACTTC	CASTKGQGYYEQYF
TRBJ2-7	.	15	TRBV3-1/TRBV3-2	.	TGTGCCAGCAGCCCCGGGGTCGGTTACTCCTACGAGCAGTACTTC	CASSPGVGYSYEQYF
TRBJ2-2	.	16	TRBV4-2	TRBD1	TGTGCCAGCAGCCCAAGACAGGGGACGAACACCGGGGAGCTGTTTTTT	CASSPRQGTNTGELFF
TRBJ1-5	.	16	TRBV2	.	TGTGCCAGCAGGGCCGGAGGGCCGTATAGCAATCAGCCCCAGCATTTT	CASRAGGPYSNQPQHF
TRBJ2-7	.	13	TRBV30	.	TGTGCCTGGAGTTTTGAGGGCCACTACGAGCAGTACTTC	CAWSFEGHYEQYF
TRBJ2-3	.	16	TRBV12-5	TRBD2	TGTGCTAGTGGTTTGAACCTAGCGGGAGGCGCAGATACGCAGTATTTT	CASGLNLAGGADTQYF
TRBJ1-1	.	14	TRBV7-9	.	TGTGCCAGCAGCTTCCAAGGGGAAGGGACTGAAGCTTTCTTT	CASSFQGEGTEAFF
TRBJ1-6	once	15	TRBV5-5	TRBD1	TGTGCCAGCAGCCCATGGTCAGGGGGGAATTCACCCCTCCACTTT	CASSPWSGGNSPLHF